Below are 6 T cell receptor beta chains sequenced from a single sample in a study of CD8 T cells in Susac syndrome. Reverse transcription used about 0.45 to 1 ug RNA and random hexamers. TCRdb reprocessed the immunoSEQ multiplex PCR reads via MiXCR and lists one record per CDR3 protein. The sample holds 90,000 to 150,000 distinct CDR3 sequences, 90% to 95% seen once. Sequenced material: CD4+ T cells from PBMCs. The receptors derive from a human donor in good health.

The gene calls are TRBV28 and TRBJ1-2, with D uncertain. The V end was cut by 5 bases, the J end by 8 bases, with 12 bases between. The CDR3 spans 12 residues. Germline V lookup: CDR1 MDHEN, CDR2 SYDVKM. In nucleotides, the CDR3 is TGTGCCAGCAGTAACCCCATTGGCGGCTACACCTTC. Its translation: CASSNPIGGYTF.

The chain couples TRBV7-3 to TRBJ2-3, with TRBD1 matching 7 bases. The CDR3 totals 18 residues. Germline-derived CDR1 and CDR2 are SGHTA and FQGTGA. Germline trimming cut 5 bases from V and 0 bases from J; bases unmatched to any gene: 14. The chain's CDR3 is CASSPRPGTEISTDTQYF. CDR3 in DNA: TGTGCCAGCAGCCCACGTCCCGGGACAGAGATCAGCACAGATACGCAGTATTTT.

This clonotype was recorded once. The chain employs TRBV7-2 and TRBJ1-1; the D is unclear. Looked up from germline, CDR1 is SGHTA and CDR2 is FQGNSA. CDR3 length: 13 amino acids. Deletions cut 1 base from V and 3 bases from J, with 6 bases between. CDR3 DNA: TGTGCCAGCAGCTTAGGAAGTGACACTGAAGCTTTCTTT. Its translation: CASSLGSDTEAFF.

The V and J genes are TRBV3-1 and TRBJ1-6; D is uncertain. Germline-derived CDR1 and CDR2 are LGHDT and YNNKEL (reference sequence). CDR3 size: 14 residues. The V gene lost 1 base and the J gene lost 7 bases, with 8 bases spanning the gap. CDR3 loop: CASSQARVNSPLHF. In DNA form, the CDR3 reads TGTGCCAGCAGCCAAGCAAGGGTGAATTCACCCCTCCACTTT.

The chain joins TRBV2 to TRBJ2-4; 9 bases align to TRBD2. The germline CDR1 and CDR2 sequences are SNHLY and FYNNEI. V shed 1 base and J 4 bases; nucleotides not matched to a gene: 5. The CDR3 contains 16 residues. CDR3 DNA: TGTGCCAGCAGTGAAGGGGTAGCGGGGGTAAAAAACATTCAGTACTTC. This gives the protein CASSEGVAGVKNIQYF.

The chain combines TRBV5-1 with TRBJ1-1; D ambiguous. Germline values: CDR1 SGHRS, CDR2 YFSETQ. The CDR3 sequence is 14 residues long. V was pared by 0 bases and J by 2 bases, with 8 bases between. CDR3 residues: CASSLALANTEAFF. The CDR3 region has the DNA TGCGCCAGCAGCTTGGCACTAGCAAACACTGAAGCTTTCTTT.